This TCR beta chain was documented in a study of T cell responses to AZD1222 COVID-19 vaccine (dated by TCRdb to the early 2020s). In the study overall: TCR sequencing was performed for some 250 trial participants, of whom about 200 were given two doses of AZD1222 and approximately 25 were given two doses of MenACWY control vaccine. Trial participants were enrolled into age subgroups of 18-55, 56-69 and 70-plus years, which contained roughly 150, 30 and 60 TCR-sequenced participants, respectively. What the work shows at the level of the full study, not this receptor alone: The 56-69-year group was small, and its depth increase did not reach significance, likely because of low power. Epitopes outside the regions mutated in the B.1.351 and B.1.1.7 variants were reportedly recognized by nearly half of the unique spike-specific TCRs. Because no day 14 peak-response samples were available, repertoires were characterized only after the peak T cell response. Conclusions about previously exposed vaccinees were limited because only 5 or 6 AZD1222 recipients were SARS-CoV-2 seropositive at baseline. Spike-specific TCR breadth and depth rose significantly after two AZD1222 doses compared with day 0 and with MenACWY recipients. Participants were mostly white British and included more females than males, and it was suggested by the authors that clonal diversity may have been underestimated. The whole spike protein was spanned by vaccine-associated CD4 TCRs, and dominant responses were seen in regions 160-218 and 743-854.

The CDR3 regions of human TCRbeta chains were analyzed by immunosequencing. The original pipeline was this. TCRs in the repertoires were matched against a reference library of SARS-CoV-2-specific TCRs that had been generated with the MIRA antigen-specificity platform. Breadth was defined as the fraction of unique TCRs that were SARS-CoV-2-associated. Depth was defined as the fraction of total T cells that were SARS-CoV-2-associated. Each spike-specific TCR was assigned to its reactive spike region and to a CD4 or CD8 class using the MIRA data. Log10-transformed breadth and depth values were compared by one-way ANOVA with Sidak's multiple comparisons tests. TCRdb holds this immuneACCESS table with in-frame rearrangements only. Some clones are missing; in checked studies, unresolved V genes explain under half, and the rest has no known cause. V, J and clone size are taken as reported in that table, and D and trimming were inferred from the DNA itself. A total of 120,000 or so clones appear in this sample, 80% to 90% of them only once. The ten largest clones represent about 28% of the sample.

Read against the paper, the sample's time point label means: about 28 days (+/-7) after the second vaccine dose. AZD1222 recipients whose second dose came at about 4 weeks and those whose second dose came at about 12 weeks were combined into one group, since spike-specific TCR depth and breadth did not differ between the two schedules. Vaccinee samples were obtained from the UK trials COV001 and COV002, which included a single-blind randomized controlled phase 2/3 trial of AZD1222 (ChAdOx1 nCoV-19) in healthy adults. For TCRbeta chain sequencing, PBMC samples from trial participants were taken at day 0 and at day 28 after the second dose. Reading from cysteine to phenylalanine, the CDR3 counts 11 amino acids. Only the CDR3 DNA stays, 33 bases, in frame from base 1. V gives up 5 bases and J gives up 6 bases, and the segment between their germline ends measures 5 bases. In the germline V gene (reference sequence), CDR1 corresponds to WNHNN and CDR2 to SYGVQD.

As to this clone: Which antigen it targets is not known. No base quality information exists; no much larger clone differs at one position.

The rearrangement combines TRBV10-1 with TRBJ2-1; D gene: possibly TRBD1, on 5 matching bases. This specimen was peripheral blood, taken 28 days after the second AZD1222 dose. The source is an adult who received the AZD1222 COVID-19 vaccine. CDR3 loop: CASSRGNEQFF. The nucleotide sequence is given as TGCGCCAGCAGTAGGGGCAATGAGCAGTTCTTC.